The source of this T cell receptor (beta chain) is a study of somatic mutations in cytotoxic T cells in rheumatoid arthritis. The germline V and J ends were trimmed by 7 bases and 10 bases, with 21 bases remaining between them. Germline CDR1 and CDR2: SGDLS and YYNGEE. The CDR3 is 14 amino acids. TCRdb keeps only in-frame clones here, not all; method: immunoSEQ multiplex PCR. Here the sample spans 13,000 or so clones, 74% being singletons. Sequenced input: CD8+ T cells sorted from blood. V usage is TRBV9 and J usage is TRBJ2-1; a possible D gene is TRBD2 (5 bases). The clonotype comes from an adult with rheumatoid arthritis. The CDR3 bases are TGTGCCAGCGACCCCTCGGGCTCCCCGGGGGAGCAGTTCTTC. Amino acid sequence: CASDPSGSPGEQFF.